This T cell receptor beta chain was documented in a study of early T cells in non-severe SARS-CoV-2 infection. In the study overall: Bulk RNA taken from unsorted whole blood was sequenced, leaving chains unpaired. Points from the study as a whole: Sequences matched to VDJdb favored anti-spike CD8 responses, while private and CD4 specificities were missed.

Unique molecular identifier tags were affixed to discrete cDNA molecules. TCRdb reprocessed the 5' RACE reads with MiXCR, giving one entry per CDR3 protein. The top ten hold approximately 4.1% of the sample, which has tens of thousands of distinct CDR3 sequences, around 7% seen once. In germline, CDR1 is DFQATT, CDR2 SNEGSKA (reference sequence). This CDR3 has 21 residues. Trimming took 0 bases from V and 0 from J; bases not matched to a gene: 15. This clonotype appeared many times. The antigen is not known. J is TRBJ2-2 and V is TRBV20-1; 11 bases are a match to TRBD2. The sequence was obtained from an adult who was a healthcare worker with PCR-confirmed SARS-CoV-2 infection or an uninfected control (not recorded which). Material for sequencing was whole blood. The CDR3 protein is CSARDARRLAGMSSNTGELFF. CDR3 in DNA: TGCAGTGCTAGAGATGCACGCCGACTAGCGGGAATGAGTTCGAACACCGGGGAGCTGTTTTTT.